This T cell receptor beta chain came from a study of blood T cell repertoires in COVID-19. Study at large: Spain, Italy and the United States supplied samples that represented acute and convalescent COVID-19.

Exposed study participants had met a COVID-19 case within 2 weeks before entry. TCRdb's copy holds only in-frame clones and misses some; the assay was immunoSEQ multiplex PCR. Here the sample spans about 220,000 clones, nearly 90% being singletons. V lost 3 bases, J lost 7 bases, and 9 bases lay in between. The CDR3 contains 13 residues. This chain joins TRBV12-3 or TRBV12-4 and TRBJ2-2; D not resolved. The clonotype was recovered from a man under 40 who had been exposed to COVID-19. Material: PBMCs or T cells enriched from blood (not recorded which). The DNA of the CDR3 is TGTGCCAGCAGTTTGAGTGTTGGCGGGGAGCTGTTTTTT. It is translated as CASSLSVGGELFF.